This TCR beta chain was identified during a study of blood T cell repertoires in COVID-19. Study information: Specimens from acute and convalescent COVID-19 originated in the United States, Italy and Spain.

The CDR3 extends over 16 amino acids. Germline-derived CDR1 and CDR2 are SGDLS and YYNGEE. V was pared by 3 bases and J by 1 base, with 2 bases of the junction left unmatched. Some clones are missing from TCRdb's copy, which holds only in-frame ones; the method was immunoSEQ multiplex PCR. The table includes over 150,000 clones, 78% detected once. The TCR sequence derives from an elderly man with acute or convalescent COVID-19. Source material: peripheral blood. V gene TRBV9 combines with J gene TRBJ2-2; TRBD2 aligns across 11 bases. CDR3 protein: CASSALAGGNTGELFF. DNA of the CDR3: TGTGCCAGCAGCGCGCTAGCGGGGGGGAACACCGGGGAGCTGTTTTTT.